These 30 T cell receptor beta chains originate from one sample sequenced in a study of T cell clones after liver transplantation. Here immunoSEQ multiplex PCR was the method, and the copy in TCRdb shows in-frame clones only, minus some. The sample includes about 80,000 clones, roughly 85% of them seen just once. Sequences were derived from CD4+ T cells from blood, sampled approximately 45 months after liver transplant. The origin of the receptors is a human patient who received a liver transplant. Some T cells may be the graft donor's.

The genes are TRBV5-4 and TRBJ2-7, with TRBD2 matching 7 bases. Trimming removed 2 bases from V and 5 bases from J; junction bases left unmatched: 13. The CDR3 is 16 amino acids. Germline V lookup: CDR1 SGHNT, CDR2 YYREEE (reference sequence). CDR3 sequence (DNA): TGTGCCAGCAGCTTAGGTGAGGCGGGAGTCATCCACGAGCAGTACTTC. Its protein product is CASSLGEAGVIHEQYF.

This sequence joins TRBV28 and TRBJ2-5, with TRBD2 matching 8 bases. The J segment lost 5 bases and the V segment lost 3 bases, leaving 11 bases of the junction unmatched. The CDR3 has 16 amino acids. Germline CDR1 and CDR2: MDHEN and SYDVKM. The CDR3 region is CASSFGSGSSSETQYF. Written as DNA, the CDR3 is TGTGCCAGCAGTTTCGGGAGCGGGAGCTCCTCGGAGACCCAGTACTTC.

V and J are TRBV29-1 and TRBJ2-5, with D perhaps matching TRBD1 or TRBD2 (5 bases each). The CDR3 covers 12 residues. The ends were cut back, 1 base at V and 6 bases at J, with 9 bases in the middle. From germline, CDR1 is SQVTM and CDR2 ANQGSEA. CDR3 sequence (DNA): TGCAGCGTTGAAGTTGGGGGAAAGACCCAGTACTTC. This codes for CSVEVGGKTQYF. Combining the CDR3 with reference TRBV29-1 and TRBJ2-5 gives the whole variable domain SAVISQKPSRDICQRGTSLTIQCQVDSQVTMMFWYRQQPGQSLTLIATANQGSEATYESGFVIDKFPISRPNLTFSTLTVSNMSPEDSSIYLCSVEVGGKTQYFGPGTRLLVL.

The genes are TRBV18 and TRBJ2-2; TRBD2 matches 16 bases. The germline V gene encodes CDR1 KGHSH and CDR2 LQKENI. The CDR3 runs 19 residues. The J segment lost 4 bases and the V segment lost 0 bases, leaving 5 bases of the junction unmatched. For the CDR3, the DNA is TGTGCCAGCTCACCACCGGGACTAGCGGGAGGGCCCGGCACCGGGGAGCTGTTTTTT. It is translated as CASSPPGLAGGPGTGELFF.

The CDR3 region is CASRTQGPNEKLFF. DNA for the CDR3: TGCGCCAGCAGGACCCAGGGCCCTAATGAAAAACTGTTTTTT. The genes are TRBV5-1 and TRBJ1-4, with D perhaps TRBD1 (5 bases). The ends were cut back, 5 bases at V and 3 bases at J, with 11 bases in the middle. The CDR3 contains 14 residues. CDR1 and CDR2 (germline): SGHRS, YFSETQ.

J is TRBJ2-7 and V is TRBV27; D is perhaps TRBD2 (6 bases). Between the trimmed V and J ends, which lost 6 bases and 1 base, there was a span of 16 bases. Germline CDR1 is MNHEY and CDR2 is SMNVEV (reference sequence). CDR3 length equals 15 residues. CDR3 protein: CASSLGRAGSYEQYF. The DNA of the CDR3 is TGTGCCAGCAGCCTCGGGCGGGCGGGATCCTACGAGCAGTACTTC.

The V call is TRBV7-9, the J call TRBJ1-1, with D possibly matching TRBD1 (5 bases). CDR3 length: 15 amino acids. Between the trimmed V and J ends, which lost 1 base and 11 bases, there was a span of 20 bases. Germline CDR1 and CDR2: SEHNR and FQNEAQ (reference sequence). The CDR3 sequence: CASSLGAGASEGAFF. The DNA for the CDR3 is TGTGCCAGCAGCTTAGGGGCAGGCGCTTCCGAGGGGGCTTTCTTT.

The rearrangement joins TRBV6-6 to TRBJ2-7; D unclear. Between the trimmed V and J ends, which lost 6 bases and 3 bases, there was a span of 12 bases. Germline CDR1 reads MNHNY; CDR2 reads SVGAGI (reference sequence). This CDR3 contains 13 residues. CDR3 residues: CASRQKGNYEQYF. CDR3 coding DNA: TGTGCCAGCAGACAGAAGGGAAACTACGAGCAGTACTTC.

This rearrangement joins TRBV19 to TRBJ2-3; 10 bases map to TRBD2. The germline V gene encodes CDR1 LNHDA and CDR2 SQIVND (reference sequence). The CDR3 has 15 amino acids. V was pared by 6 bases and J by 4 bases, with 7 bases of the junction left unmatched. The CDR3 DNA is TGTGCCAGTAGAATCCTAGCGGGAGCCCCAGATACGCAGTATTTT. Encoded protein: CASRILAGAPDTQYF.

The V call is TRBV6-5, the J call TRBJ1-1; D is possibly TRBD1 (5 bases). The CDR3 covers 15 residues. Trimming took 2 bases from V and 0 from J, leaving 10 bases between them. Germline V gene sequence: CDR1 MNHEY, CDR2 SVGAGI. CDR3: CASSYRQFMNTEAFF. The DNA of the CDR3 is TGTGCCAGCAGTTACCGACAGTTTATGAACACTGAAGCTTTCTTT.

The rearrangement links TRBV9 to TRBJ1-2; 12 bases map to TRBD1. Trimming cost V 2 bases and J 8 bases; bases outside gene matches: 4. The CDR3 totals 14 residues. CDR1 is SGDLS, CDR2 YYNGEE, per germline. This CDR3 reads CASSVGQGAGGYTF. In DNA form, the CDR3 reads TGTGCCAGCAGCGTGGGACAGGGGGCCGGGGGCTACACCTTC.

The gene calls are TRBV18 and TRBJ2-1, with TRBD2 identical over 9 bases. This CDR3 comprises 14 residues. V was pared by 6 bases and J by 5 bases, with 5 bases of the junction left unmatched. Germline V gene data show CDR1 as KGHSH and CDR2 as LQKENI. CDR3 region: CASSQWTSDNEQFF. The CDR3, as DNA: TGTGCCAGCTCCCAATGGACTAGCGACAATGAGCAGTTCTTC.

The chain has TRBV15 and TRBJ2-1, with 9 bases identical to TRBD2. The CDR3 length is 18 residues. The V and J ends lost 0 bases and 9 bases, in that order; junction bases with no gene match: 15. The germline V gene has CDR1 LNHNV and CDR2 YYDKDF (reference sequence). In DNA form, the CDR3 reads TGTGCCACCAGCAGAGATCCCTTGCTTGAGCGGGAGGCCGGTGAGCAGTTCTTC. Encoded protein: CATSRDPLLEREAGEQFF.

This clone has only one observation. For the CDR3, the DNA is TGTGCCAGCAGTGAGCAGGGTCAGCATGGCTACACCTTC. Translated, it gives CASSEQGQHGYTF. The gene calls are TRBV2 and TRBJ1-2; D possibly corresponds to TRBD1 (5 bases). With 3 bases removed from V and 6 bases from J, the gap between germline ends came to 11 bases. The CDR3 extends over 13 amino acids. Germline CDR1 is SNHLY and CDR2 is FYNNEI.

The chain combines TRBV28 with TRBJ2-1; D is unresolved. Germline values: CDR1 MDHEN, CDR2 SYDVKM. The V and J ends lost 2 bases and 0 bases respectively, with 5 bases between them. CDR3 size: 14 residues. This chain's CDR3 is CASSLARSYNEQFF. CDR3 coding DNA: TGTGCCAGCAGTTTAGCGCGCTCCTACAATGAGCAGTTCTTC.

For the CDR3, the DNA is TGTGCCACCAGCAGAGATTTGAGTGTAATAAATCAGGGTTATCAGCCCCAGCATTTT. Its translation: CATSRDLSVINQGYQPQHF. The rearrangement uses TRBV15 and TRBJ1-5, with D possibly TRBD1 on 5 matching bases. V shed 0 bases and J shed 5 bases, with 23 bases lying between them. This CDR3 region has 19 residues. The germline CDR1 and CDR2 sequences are LNHNV and YYDKDF (reference sequence).

The chain carries TRBV11-3 and TRBJ2-1; D is possibly TRBD1 (5 bases). Germline V CDR1 and CDR2: SGHNT, YENEEA. V lost 3 bases and J lost 8, with 14 bases in between. The CDR3 loop spans 14 amino acids. The CDR3: CASSLGRMRDEQFF. As DNA, the CDR3 is TGTGCCAGCAGCTTGGGGCGGATGCGCGATGAGCAGTTCTTC. The full variable domain, rest sourced from reference TRBV11-3 and TRBJ2-1, is EAGVVQSPRYKIIEKKQPVAFWCNPISGHNTLYWYLQNLGQGPELLIRYENEEAVDDSQLPKDRFSAERLKGVDSTLKIQPAELGDSAVYLCASSLGRMRDEQFFGPGTRLTVL.

The chain couples TRBV28 to TRBJ1-5; D gene ambiguous. Per germline, CDR1 MDHEN and CDR2 SYDVKM. V lost 1 base to trimming and J lost 1 base, with 8 bases between them. CDR3 length: 15 amino acids. The CDR3 DNA follows: TGTGCCAGCAGTTTATCTCCACACAGCAATCAGCCCCAGCATTTT. Protein product: CASSLSPHSNQPQHF. Combining the CDR3 with reference TRBV28 and TRBJ1-5 gives the whole variable domain DVKVTQSSRYLVKRTGEKVFLECVQDMDHENMFWYRQDPGLGLRLIYFSYDVKMKEKGDIPEGYSVSREKKERFSLILESASTNQTSMYLCASSLSPHSNQPQHFGDGTRLSIL.

This clone was seen a single time. The chain recombines TRBV7-3 with TRBJ2-7; 12 bases match TRBD1. Unmatched junction bases numbered 4, after V lost 4 bases and J lost 0 bases. The germline V gene encodes CDR1 SGHTA and CDR2 FQGTGA. This CDR3 comprises 16 residues. The CDR3 reads CASSSGTGGASYEQYF. The CDR3 DNA follows: TGTGCCAGCAGCTCCGGGACAGGGGGCGCCTCCTACGAGCAGTACTTC.

This chain links TRBV27 with TRBJ1-5; 8 bases match TRBD1. Germline CDR1 reads MNHEY; CDR2 reads SMNVEV (reference sequence). The V gene end was trimmed by 6 bases and the J gene end by 3 bases; junction bases not matched to a gene: 7. There are 15 residues in the CDR3. This chain's CDR3 is CASRSGQGINQPQHF. The CDR3 DNA follows: TGTGCCAGCAGATCCGGACAGGGCATCAATCAGCCCCAGCATTTT.

In this sample, this clone turned up a few times. V is TRBV7-2 and J is TRBJ2-7; 16 nucleotides agree with TRBD2. Per germline, CDR1 SGHTA and CDR2 FQGNSA. The CDR3 consists of 18 residues. The J segment lost 1 base and the V segment lost 8 bases, leaving 11 bases of the junction unmatched. Written as DNA, the CDR3 is TGTGCCAGCTCAGGGGGACTAGCGGGAGGGCGAGGGTCCTACGAGCAGTACTTC. Encoded protein: CASSGGLAGGRGSYEQYF.

This clone showed up just once. V gene TRBV27 combines with J gene TRBJ2-7, with 13 bases matching TRBD2. The germline V gene encodes CDR1 MNHEY and CDR2 SMNVEV (reference sequence). This CDR3 spans 12 amino acids. The CDR3: CASSPTSGREVV. CDR3 nucleotide sequence: TGTGCCAGCAGTCCAACTAGCGGGAGGGAGGTAGTC.

The chain joins TRBV7-9 to TRBJ2-3, with 7 bases fitting TRBD1. In germline, CDR1 is SEHNR, CDR2 FQNEAQ (reference sequence). This CDR3 is built from 13 residues. With 3 bases clipped from V and 7 bases from J, the junction kept 4 bases outside the gene matches. The CDR3 DNA reads TGTGCCAGCAGCTTCGAGACAGGGAATACGCAGTATTTT. Its translation: CASSFETGNTQYF.

There are a few counts of this clone. The chain couples TRBV18 to TRBJ2-1; 15 nucleotides match TRBD2. The junction had 5 bases not matched to a gene; V was cut back by 4 bases and J by 1 base. This CDR3 comprises 18 residues. The germline V gene has CDR1 KGHSH and CDR2 LQKENI. The CDR3 bases are TGTGCCAGCTCACTGACCGGACTAGCGGGAGGGTCCTACAATGAGCAGTTCTTC. Protein sequence: CASSLTGLAGGSYNEQFF.

The CDR3 is CASRGWLNTEAFF. The CDR3 nucleotides are TGTGCCAGTAGGGGTTGGCTGAACACTGAAGCTTTCTTT. The rearrangement joins TRBV19 to TRBJ1-1; no reliable D call. CDR1 and CDR2 from the germline V gene are LNHDA and SQIVND (reference sequence). This CDR3 is built from 13 residues. Deletions cut 6 bases from V and 0 bases from J, with 8 bases between.

The V gene is TRBV28, the J gene TRBJ1-1; D call uncertain. The CDR3 spans 13 residues. Trimming removed 7 bases from V and 1 base from J, with 10 bases in between. Germline V gene data show CDR1 as MDHEN and CDR2 as SYDVKM. DNA of the CDR3: TGTGCCAGCACCGTGAATGGGAACACTGAAGCTTTCTTT. This sequence encodes CASTVNGNTEAFF.

This sequence joins TRBV5-1 and TRBJ2-7; TRBD2 agrees at 7 bases. Unmatched junction bases numbered 7, after V lost 1 base and J lost 3 bases. CDR3 length: 15 amino acids. Germline values: CDR1 SGHRS, CDR2 YFSETQ. In nucleotides, the CDR3 is TGCGCCAGCAGCTTGTCCCGACTAGCCAACTACGAGCAGTACTTC. Encoded protein: CASSLSRLANYEQYF. Full variable domain (rest looked up from reference TRBV5-1 and TRBJ2-7): KAGVTQTPRYLIKTRGQQVTLSCSPISGHRSVSWYQQTPGQGLQFLFEYFSETQRNKGNFPGRFSGRQFSNSRSEMNVSTLELGDSALYLCASSLSRLANYEQYFGPGTRLTVT.

There are a few counts of this clone. The V and J genes are TRBV6-1 and TRBJ2-2; 11 nucleotides agree with TRBD2. The CDR3 consists of 17 residues. CDR1 is MNHNS and CDR2 is SASEGT in the germline V gene. The J segment lost 7 bases and the V segment lost 0 bases, leaving 7 bases of the junction unmatched. The CDR3, as DNA: TGTGCCAGCAGTGAAGCGCAGGTAGCGGGAGGGAACGGGGAGCTGTTTTTT. It specifies CASSEAQVAGGNGELFF.

The chain combines TRBV5-4 with TRBJ1-1; perhaps TRBD1 as D (6 bases). V lost 4 bases to trimming and J lost 1 base, with 14 bases between them. This CDR3 is 15 amino acids long. Germline loops: CDR1 SGHNT, CDR2 YYREEE (reference sequence). CDR3 protein: CASSLPQQGNTEAFF. Written as DNA, the CDR3 is TGTGCCAGCAGCCTACCCCAACAGGGGAACACTGAAGCTTTCTTT. Looking up the rest from reference TRBV5-4 and TRBJ1-1 gives the full variable domain: ETGVTQSPTHLIKTRGQQVTLRCSSQSGHNTVSWYQQALGQGPQFIFQYYREEENGRGNFPPRFSGLQFPNYSSELNVNALELDDSALYLCASSLPQQGNTEAFFGQGTRLTVV.

The CDR3 DNA reads as TGTGCCAGCAGCTTCAGGGAGACGGCGGGAGGAGTGGTAAATGAGCAGTTCTTC. Translating gives CASSFRETAGGVVNEQFF. V is TRBV9 and J is TRBJ2-1; 8 nucleotides line up with TRBD2. The CDR3 covers 18 residues. V was pared by 4 bases and J by 7 bases, with 19 bases of the junction left unmatched. Germline V lookup: CDR1 SGDLS, CDR2 YYNGEE.